The 9 T cell receptor beta chains given below trace back to one sample, sequenced in a study of CD8+CD57+ T cells in acquired aplastic anemia. Genomic DNA provided the template from which TCR beta VDJ and CDR3 profiles were obtained. TCRdb processed the reads anew with MiXCR; each CDR3 protein has one entry. The table shows a few hundred thousand distinct CDR3 sequences, with 55% to 60% occurring only once. Sequenced material: sorted CD4+, CD8+, or CD8+CD57+ T cells (not recorded which) from PBMCs. The receptors were gathered from a human donor with severe aplastic anemia or a healthy control (not recorded which).

The chain carries TRBV7-9 and TRBJ2-7; unclear D gene. Germline CDR1 SEHNR, CDR2 FQNEAQ (reference sequence). Deletions cut 7 bases from V and 0 bases from J, with 7 bases between. The CDR3 extends over 12 amino acids. CDR3 bases: TGTGCCAGCAACTGGCCCTCCTACGAGCAGTACTTC. Protein sequence: CASNWPSYEQYF.

The chain carries TRBV2 and TRBJ1-1, with a possible D match to TRBD1 (6 bases). Trimming shortened V by 11 bases and J by 6 bases, and 22 bases separated the two germline ends. Germline CDR1 reads SNHLY; CDR2 reads FYNNEI. The CDR3 has 14 residues. In DNA, the CDR3 is TGTGCCTACACCTTGGCCAGGGGAGGGGCTGAAGCTTTCTTT. Its translation is CAYTLARGGAEAFF.

The V and J genes are TRBV7-9 and TRBJ1-1, with D possibly matching TRBD1 (5 bases). Germline CDR1 is SEHNR and CDR2 is FQNEAQ (reference sequence). V was trimmed by 5 bases and J by 1 base, leaving 11 bases between them. The length of the CDR3 is 14 residues. In DNA, the CDR3 is TGTGCCAGCAGCCCGCGACAGCAGAACACTGAAGCTTTCTTT. Its translation: CASSPRQQNTEAFF.

The V and J genes are TRBV5-4 and TRBJ2-7, with 12 bases lining up with TRBD1. CDR1 is SGHNT and CDR2 is YYREEE in the germline V gene (reference sequence). There are 17 residues in the CDR3. With V trimmed by 4 bases and J by 3 bases, 11 bases remained unmatched. CDR3 residues: CASSVGQGAQIRYEQYF. DNA of the CDR3: TGTGCCAGCAGCGTGGGACAGGGGGCTCAGATTCGCTACGAGCAGTACTTC. Filled out from reference TRBV5-4 and TRBJ2-7, the complete variable domain reads ETGVTQSPTHLIKTRGQQVTLRCSSQSGHNTVSWYQQALGQGPQFIFQYYREEENGRGNFPPRFSGLQFPNYSSELNVNALELDDSALYLCASSVGQGAQIRYEQYFGPGTRLTVT.

This clonotype has at least ten counts. The chain joins TRBV6-5 to TRBJ2-1; 13 nucleotides match TRBD2. The CDR3 sequence is 15 residues long. Germline V lookup: CDR1 MNHEY, CDR2 SVGAGI. J was trimmed by 12 bases and V by 6 bases; bases with no gene match: 11. The CDR3 is CASSPGGTSGVGQFF. In DNA, the CDR3 is TGTGCCAGCAGCCCCGGGGGGACTAGCGGGGTGGGGCAGTTCTTC.

This chain uses TRBV19 with TRBJ1-2; 8 nucleotides line up with TRBD1. The CDR3 spans 13 residues. V lost 6 bases and J lost 8; bases outside the gene matches: 8. CDR1 is LNHDA, CDR2 SQIVND, per germline (reference sequence). In DNA, the CDR3 is TGTGCCAGTAGGGCAGGGGGCACGGGAGGCTACACCTTC. Translation gives CASRAGGTGGYTF.

This clonotype was recorded only once. The chain couples TRBV12-3 or TRBV12-4 to TRBJ1-1, with unresolved D. With 6 bases removed from V and 5 bases from J, the gap between germline ends came to 19 bases. CDR3 length equals 15 residues. CDR3 region: CASSYLGRGWTEAFF. The DNA for the CDR3 is TGTGCCAGCAGCTACCTTGGACGGGGTTGGACTGAAGCTTTCTTT.

The rearrangement links TRBV10-3 to TRBJ2-5; tentative D call: TRBD1 (6 bases). Trimming pared 6 bases from V and 1 base from J, leaving 15 bases between. CDR3 length: 15 residues. The germline gives CDR1 ENHRY, CDR2 SYGVKD. The CDR3: CAISSQGMGQETQYF. The CDR3 nucleotides are TGTGCCATCAGCTCACAGGGAATGGGCCAAGAGACCCAGTACTTC.

This clonotype was recorded once. The chain is built from TRBV9 and TRBJ2-5, with 7 bases matching TRBD2. Germline V gene lookup returns CDR1 SGDLS and CDR2 YYNGEE. The CDR3 is 15 amino acids. V trimming: 0 bases; J trimming: 6 bases; junction bases outside the gene matches: 8. The chain's CDR3 is CASSVASGSGKTQYF. DNA for the CDR3: TGTGCCAGCAGCGTAGCTAGCGGCTCGGGGAAGACCCAGTACTTC.